The 17 T cell receptor beta chains below all came from one sample that was sequenced in a study of T cells in women clearing cervical HPV infection (dated by TCRdb to the late 2010s). The library was prepared using the immunoSEQ multiplex PCR assay. Imported from immuneACCESS, the table was reduced by TCRdb to in-frame sequences with V and J called. These copies leave out some clones; in studies compared against another copy, an unresolved V gene accounts for under half, and the cause of the remainder is not known. This sample's table carries 30,000 to 35,000 clones. The ten largest clonotypes hold roughly 1.6% of the sample. The specimen sequenced was blood buffy coat. The receptors here all came from a woman between 18 and 70 years old with a cervical HPV16 infection that either progressed to CIN3+ or cleared (not recorded which).

Concerning this clone: The read terminates 3 residues ahead of where the CDR3 ends, so the germline J gene completes it. The genes are TRBV13 and TRBJ2-7; 8 positions agree with TRBD2. Germline lookup yields CDR1 PRHDT and CDR2 FYEKMQ (reference sequence). V lost 1 base and J lost 0; bases outside the gene matches: 5. The CDR3 loop spans 16 amino acids. The DNA read from the CDR3 is TGTGCCAGCAGCTTAGACCGTAGCGGGAACTCCTACGAG. This gives the protein CASSLDRSGNSYE. The entire CDR3 sequence reads CASSLDRSGNSYEQYF. The full variable domain, its missing parts supplied by reference TRBV13 and TRBJ2-7, is AAGVIQSPRHLIKEKRETATLKCYPIPRHDTVYWYQQGPGQDPQFLISFYEKMQSDKGSIPDRFSAQQFSDYHSELNMSSLELGDSALYFCASSLDRSGNSYEQYFGPGTRLTVT.

About this clone: The read stops 3 residues short of the end of the CDR3; the missing end is completed from the germline J gene. The J gene is TRBJ2-3, the V gene TRBV18, with 11 bases identical to TRBD1. CDR3 length: 14 amino acids. Germline values: CDR1 KGHSH, CDR2 LQKENI. CDR3 amino acids: CASSLDRGQETQYF. The sequenced part of the CDR3 DNA is TGTGCCAGCTCACTGGACAGGGGGCAAGAGACG.

Points on this clone: The read falls 3 residues short of the CDR3 end, and the missing part is taken from the germline J gene. This chain links TRBV5-8 with TRBJ2-3; a weak D match, TRBD2 (5 bases). The CDR3 length is 15 residues. CDR1 and CDR2 (germline): SGHTS, YDEGEE. CDR3 protein: CASSLAGLLSETQYF. The CDR3 bases that were read are TGTGCCAGCAGCTTGGCCGGACTCCTGTCCGAGACG.

With regard to this clone: The read finishes 3 residues shy of the CDR3 end, and the germline J gene is used to complete it. The J gene is TRBJ2-1, the V gene TRBV6-2 or TRBV6-3, with D maybe TRBD2 (6 bases). Looked up from germline, CDR1 is MNHEY and CDR2 is SVGEGT. This CDR3 is built from 15 residues. V was clipped by 6 bases and J by 5 bases, with 17 bases between them. CDR3 DNA, as far as it was read: TGTGCCAGCAGAAAAGGTTCGACTAGTAACAATGAG. Its translation: CASRKGSTSNNE. The whole CDR3 region reads CASRKGSTSNNEQFF.

For this clone: The sequence runs out 3 residues before the end of the CDR3; the remainder is reconstructed from the germline J gene. V gene TRBV18 combines with J gene TRBJ2-3; 8 bases are shared with TRBD2. In germline, CDR1 is KGHSH, CDR2 LQKENI. The CDR3 length is 14 residues. The sequenced CDR3 bases are TGTGCCAGCTCACTCAACTCAGCGGGAGAGACG. Amino acid sequence: CASSLNSAGET. The complete CDR3 protein is CASSLNSAGETQYF.

The CDR3 sequence: CASSSAGTPLFF. CDR3 bases read: TGTGCCAGCAGCTCCGCGGGTACACCG. The chain employs TRBV7-3 and TRBJ2-2; a possible D gene is TRBD2 (5 bases). Coverage ceases 3 residues before the CDR3 finishes, and the germline J gene fills in the end. From germline, CDR1 is SGHTA and CDR2 FQGTGA. This CDR3 has 12 residues.

Worth noting for this clone: The DNA ends 3 residues before the CDR3 does, and the rest of the CDR3 is filled in from the germline J gene. The chain uses TRBV20-1 and TRBJ2-2; 8 nucleotides match TRBD2. The J segment lost 6 bases and the V segment lost 0 bases, leaving 9 bases of the junction unmatched. This CDR3 comprises 16 residues. The germline V gene encodes CDR1 DFQATT and CDR2 SNEGSKA (reference sequence). CDR3 sequence: CSARDPGTSSSGELFF. Incomplete CDR3 DNA: TGCAGTGCTAGAGATCCAGGGACTAGTTCTTCCGGGGAG.

Details on this clone: The CDR3 end falls 3 residues outside the read, so it is completed with the germline J gene. V gene TRBV7-9 combines with J gene TRBJ2-4, with 15 nucleotides matching TRBD2. The CDR3 runs 14 residues. Germline V gene data show CDR1 as SEHNR and CDR2 as FQNEAQ (reference sequence). The CDR3: CASSAGLAGGGQYF. CDR3 bases read: TGTGCCAGCAGCGCGGGACTAGCGGGAGGCGGT.

Note on this clone: Read coverage stops 3 residues before the CDR3 terminus; the germline J gene supplies the remainder. The V gene is TRBV20-1, the J gene TRBJ2-3; D might be TRBD2 (5 bases). V lost 6 bases, J lost 3 bases, and 13 bases lay in between. Germline V gene data show CDR1 as DFQATT and CDR2 as SNEGSKA (reference sequence). This CDR3 has 13 residues. The CDR3 loop reads CSASTGGTDTQYF. Incomplete CDR3 DNA: TGCAGTGCCTCGACGGGCGGGACAGATACG.

As concerns this clone: The sequenced fragment ends 3 residues before the CDR3 boundary, so the rest is inferred from the germline J gene. The gene calls are TRBV30 and TRBJ2-1; 9 bases are shared with TRBD2. Germline V gene sequence: CDR1 GTSNPN, CDR2 SVGIG (reference sequence). V trimming: 2 bases; J trimming: 0 bases; junction bases outside the gene matches: 17. CDR3 length: 20 residues. CDR3 amino acids: CAWSPQGTSRRTSSYNEQFF. The sequenced CDR3 bases are TGTGCCTGGAGTCCACAAGGGACTAGCCGACGAACTAGCTCCTACAATGAG.

As regards this clone: Sequencing ends 3 residues short of the CDR3 end; the germline J gene provides the rest. This chain joins TRBV19 and TRBJ1-1; possible D gene TRBD1, 6 bases. This CDR3 spans 13 amino acids. From germline, CDR1 is LNHDA and CDR2 SQIVND (reference sequence). CDR3 loop: CASSMGGAFEAFF. Incomplete CDR3 DNA: TGTGCCAGTAGTATGGGGGGGGCCTTCGAA.

In the case of this clone: The sequence runs out 3 residues before the end of the CDR3; the remainder is reconstructed from the germline J gene. The chain has TRBV5-4 and TRBJ2-1; TRBD2 matches 9 bases. CDR1 is SGHNT and CDR2 is YYREEE in the germline V gene (reference sequence). The length of the CDR3 is 15 residues. Unmatched junction bases numbered 9, after V lost 7 bases and J lost 4 bases. CDR3 in amino acids: CASFSGLAAYNEQFF. The sequenced CDR3 bases are TGTGCCAGCTTTTCGGGACTAGCCGCTTACAATGAG. The full variable domain, completed using reference TRBV5-4 and TRBJ2-1, is ETGVTQSPTHLIKTRGQQVTLRCSSQSGHNTVSWYQQALGQGPQFIFQYYREEENGRGNFPPRFSGLQFPNYSSELNVNALELDDSALYLCASFSGLAAYNEQFFGPGTRLTVL.

In the case of this clone: The read finishes 3 residues shy of the CDR3 end, and the germline J gene is used to complete it. The chain is built from TRBV7-2 and TRBJ2-3; possibly TRBD1 for D (6 bases). Germline V lookup: CDR1 SGHTA, CDR2 FQGNSA. The CDR3 totals 15 residues. The CDR3 region is CASSLATLGQGTQYF. The covered CDR3 bases are TGTGCCAGCAGCTTAGCGACCCTAGGGCAGGGGACG.

Points on this clone: The read falls 3 residues short of the CDR3 end, and the missing part is taken from the germline J gene. This rearrangement joins TRBV5-1 to TRBJ2-3, with a possible D match to TRBD2 (6 bases). The CDR3 is 15 amino acids. The V end lost 0 bases, the J end lost 5 bases, and 13 bases lay between the germline ends. The germline CDR1 and CDR2 sequences are SGHRS and YFSETQ. CDR3 bases read: TGCGCCAGCAGCTTGGACCCTAGCGTTAAAGATACG. It codes for CASSLDPSVKDT. The full-length CDR3 reads as CASSLDPSVKDTQYF.

Note on this clone: The CDR3 extends 3 residues past the end of the read, so its final part is completed from the germline J gene. The rearrangement links TRBV5-1 to TRBJ2-1; TRBD1 might be the D (5 bases). Trimming shortened V by 0 bases and J by 4 bases, and 14 bases separated the two germline ends. The germline CDR1 and CDR2 sequences are SGHRS and YFSETQ. The CDR3 spans 16 residues. CDR3 DNA (partial): TGCGCCAGCAGCTTGGAAGGGGATCGTTCATACAATGAG. It encodes CASSLEGDRSYNE. The full CDR3 sequence reads CASSLEGDRSYNEQFF.

To note about this clone: The read comes to an end 3 residues before the CDR3 does, leaving the germline J gene to fill in the end. This chain links TRBV18 with TRBJ1-1; 10 bases align to TRBD1. The length of the CDR3 is 16 residues. Germline V lookup: CDR1 KGHSH, CDR2 LQKENI. The V gene end was trimmed by 6 bases and the J gene end by 0 bases; junction bases not matched to a gene: 7. The part of the CDR3 DNA that was read is TGTGCCAGCTCGTCGACAGGGGGCGGCTTGAACACTGAA. This gives the protein CASSSTGGGLNTE. The complete CDR3 reads CASSSTGGGLNTEAFF.

This CDR3 is CASSLGQVNSPLHF. CDR3 bases read: TGTGCCAGCAGCTTAGGGCAAGTTAATTCACCC. The chain recombines TRBV7-3 with TRBJ1-6; no definite D call. The read terminates 3 residues ahead of where the CDR3 ends, so the germline J gene completes it. With 2 bases removed from V and 6 bases from J, the gap between germline ends came to 8 bases. Germline-derived CDR1 and CDR2 are SGHTA and FQGTGA. The CDR3 consists of 14 residues. Full variable domain (remainder filled in from reference TRBV7-3 and TRBJ1-6): GAGVSQTPSNKVTEKGKYVELRCDPISGHTALYWYRQSLGQGPEFLIYFQGTGAADDSGLPNDRFFAVRPEGSVSTLKIQRTERGDSAVYLCASSLGQVNSPLHFGNGTRLTVT.